These 21 T cell receptor beta chains share one sample of origin, sequenced in a study of read filtering for tumor transcriptome and immune sequencing. From around 0.4 ug of RNA, a library with molecular barcoded alpha/delta and beta/gamma adaptors was made. TCRdb redid the calling of the reads with MiXCR, one entry per CDR3 protein. In the table there are roughly 25,000 distinct CDR3 sequences, 14% of which are singletons. What was sequenced was a population of CD138-negative cells sorted from bone marrow. All receptors derive from a donor at least 40 years old with multiple myeloma.

This clonotype was detected many times. The chain carries TRBV7-9 and TRBJ2-2; D is undetermined. The CDR3 length is 16 residues. Trimming took 4 bases from V and 4 from J, leaving 16 bases between them. Germline CDR1 is SEHNR and CDR2 is FQNEAQ (reference sequence). DNA for the CDR3: TGTGCCAGCAGCTCTTATTTGACTGCCCTCACCGGGGAGCTGTTTTTT. Translating gives CASSSYLTALTGELFF.

In its sample, this clonotype was seen many times. The V gene is TRBV19, the J gene TRBJ2-5; unclear D gene. The CDR3 covers 14 residues. Germline V gene lookup returns CDR1 LNHDA and CDR2 SQIVND (reference sequence). V lost 2 bases and J 0 bases, leaving 7 bases between the germline ends. The CDR3 DNA reads TGTGCCAGTAGTATATGGCGGAACCAAGAGACCCAGTACTTC. It specifies CASSIWRNQETQYF.

This rearrangement joins TRBV24-1 to TRBJ2-2; D unresolved. The V and J ends lost 9 bases and 4 bases respectively, with 11 bases between them. Germline-derived CDR1 and CDR2 are KGHDR and SFDVKD. CDR3 length equals 13 residues. The DNA for the CDR3 is TGTGCCACCCAAGGGTCGAGCACCGGGGAGCTGTTTTTT. Amino acids: CATQGSSTGELFF.

This clonotype was observed at least ten times. V is TRBV5-1 and J is TRBJ2-3, with D perhaps assigned TRBD1 or TRBD2 (5 bases each). The CDR3 is made up of 14 amino acids. Trimming shortened V by 3 bases and J by 3 bases, and 11 bases separated the two germline ends. Germline CDR1 and CDR2: SGHRS and YFSETQ. The chain's CDR3 is CASSSGAGTDTQYF. The CDR3 DNA reads TGCGCCAGCAGCTCCGGGGCGGGTACAGATACGCAGTATTTT.

This clonotype occurred many times. The V gene is TRBV9, the J gene TRBJ2-5, with D perhaps matching TRBD2 (5 bases). The CDR3 runs 13 residues. The V end was cut by 5 bases, the J end by 5 bases, with 13 bases between. Germline V lookup: CDR1 SGDLS, CDR2 YYNGEE. CDR3 in amino acids: CASSPLADETQYF. The CDR3 coding sequence is TGTGCCAGCAGTCCGCTAGCAGATGAGACCCAGTACTTC.

This clonotype was seen at least ten times. This chain links TRBV10-3 with TRBJ2-3; D is ambiguous. CDR1 is ENHRY, CDR2 SYGVKD, per germline. The ends were cut back, 6 bases at V and 4 bases at J, with 5 bases in the middle. The CDR3 totals 11 residues. CDR3 DNA: TGTGCCATCAGGCTAGCAGATACGCAGTATTTT. Translated, it gives CAIRLADTQYF.

This clonotype was seen repeatedly, ten times or more. This rearrangement joins TRBV18 to TRBJ2-7, with 7 bases lining up with TRBD1. Germline CDR1 is KGHSH and CDR2 is LQKENI. This CDR3 is built from 15 residues. V gave up 4 bases and J gave up 0 bases; unmatched junction bases: 6. The CDR3 bases are TGTGCCAGCTCACATCGGGACAGAGCCTCCTACGAGCAGTACTTC. Residues: CASSHRDRASYEQYF.

The V call is TRBV7-9, the J call TRBJ2-3; TRBD2 aligns across 7 bases. From germline, CDR1 is SEHNR and CDR2 FQNEAQ (reference sequence). V dropped 1 base and J dropped 2; count of bases not matched to a gene: 3. The CDR3 consists of 15 residues. The CDR3 nucleotides are TGTGCCAGCAGCTTAGGGGGGGGTGTCACAGATACGCAGTATTTT. This sequence encodes CASSLGGGVTDTQYF.

This clonotype was recorded at least ten times. V usage is TRBV30 and J usage is TRBJ2-1, with 9 nucleotides matching TRBD1. CDR1 is GTSNPN and CDR2 is SVGIG in the germline V gene (reference sequence). With 5 bases clipped from V and 8 bases from J, the junction kept 10 bases outside the gene matches. This CDR3 spans 14 amino acids. CDR3 region: CAWGRDREVDEQFF. In DNA, the CDR3 is TGTGCCTGGGGCCGGGACAGGGAGGTCGATGAGCAGTTCTTC.

At least ten counts were recorded for this clonotype. V gene TRBV7-9 combines with J gene TRBJ2-3; no clear D. This CDR3 is 13 amino acids long. Germline-derived CDR1 and CDR2 are SEHNR and FQNEAQ (reference sequence). Trimming pared 6 bases from V and 0 bases from J, leaving 7 bases between. The CDR3 region has the DNA TGTGCCAGCAGGTTTGTTAGCACAGATACGCAGTATTTT. Protein: CASRFVSTDTQYF.

This clonotype appeared many times. CDR3 nucleotide sequence: TGTGCCAGCAGCTTAGGTCGGGGTCGGATTCAGCCCCAGCATTTT. Residues: CASSLGRGRIQPQHF. This chain joins TRBV7-8 and TRBJ1-5; D gene ambiguous. The CDR3 has 15 residues. Trimming pared 1 base from V and 6 bases from J, leaving 13 bases between. CDR1 is SGHVS and CDR2 is FQNEAQ in the germline V gene.

This clonotype was seen repeatedly, ten times or more. The V gene is TRBV20-1, the J gene TRBJ2-1; TRBD2 matches 8 bases. Looked up from germline, CDR1 is DFQATT and CDR2 is SNEGSKA (reference sequence). The V segment lost 6 bases and the J segment 6 bases; nucleotides outside the gene matches: 13. This CDR3 has 15 residues. The chain's CDR3 is CSAILRAGVSNEQFF. The CDR3 DNA sequence: TGCAGTGCCATTCTCCGAGCGGGAGTCAGCAATGAGCAGTTCTTC.

In this sample, this clonotype turned up many times. This sequence joins TRBV11-1 and TRBJ1-2; D is ambiguous. V was clipped by 2 bases and J by 5 bases, with 12 bases between them. The CDR3 extends over 14 amino acids. Looked up from germline, CDR1 is SGHAT and CDR2 is FQDESV (reference sequence). In DNA form, the CDR3 reads TGTGCCAGCAGCTTAAGCGTTTCTCGTTATGGCTACACCTTC. It encodes CASSLSVSRYGYTF. Using reference TRBV11-1 and TRBJ1-2 for the parts outside the CDR3, the full variable domain is EAEVAQSPRYKITEKSQAVAFWCDPISGHATLYWYRQILGQGPELLVQFQDESVVDDSQLPKDRFSAERLKGVDSTLKIQPAELGDSAMYLCASSLSVSRYGYTFGSGTRLTVV.

This clonotype was seen repeatedly, ten times or more. The chain has TRBV20-1 and TRBJ1-1; D call uncertain. The CDR3 runs to 15 residues. Trimming removed 5 bases from V and 0 bases from J, with 16 bases in between. The germline V gene encodes CDR1 DFQATT and CDR2 SNEGSKA (reference sequence). CDR3 sequence (DNA): TGCAGTGCTCAGACCGTGGCAGGCATGAACACTGAAGCTTTCTTT. Its translation: CSAQTVAGMNTEAFF.

As to this clonotype: A clone one base away is much larger, so this may be a read error. The gene calls are TRBV5-1 and TRBJ2-7; no firm D call. Trimming stripped 5 bases from V and 6 bases from J, with 21 bases between. The CDR3 runs to 15 residues. CDR1 and CDR2 (germline): SGHRS, YFSETQ. In DNA, the CDR3 is TGCGCCAGCAGATCCGGCCGGGTCTTGTCCCGCGAGCAGTACTTC. Its protein is CASRSGRVLSREQYF. The whole variable domain, filled in from reference TRBV5-1 and TRBJ2-7, reads KAGVTQTPRYLIKTRGQQVTLSCSPISGHRSVSWYQQTPGQGLQFLFEYFSETQRNKGNFPGRFSGRQFSNSRSEMNVSTLELGDSALYLCASRSGRVLSREQYFGPGTRLTVT.

As to this clonotype: It may be a read error: a sequence one base away is much more abundant. The chain combines TRBV7-6 with TRBJ1-5; no firm D call. V lost 3 bases, J lost 3 bases, and 6 bases lay in between. Germline CDR1 SGHVS, CDR2 FNYEAQ. CDR3 length: 13 residues. CDR3 nucleotide sequence: TGTGCCAGCAGCTTGGAGATCAATCAGCCCCAGCATTTT. Amino acid sequence: CASSLEINQPQHF.

In this sample, this clonotype turned up many times. The V and J genes are TRBV27 and TRBJ2-5, with D possibly being TRBD2 (5 bases). Germline V gives CDR1 MNHEY, CDR2 SMNVEV (reference sequence). V was shortened by 7 bases and J by 4 bases, with 16 bases between the two germline ends. The CDR3 length is 14 residues. CDR3 DNA: TGTGCCAGCAAGATAGAGGGAGTAGGAGAGACCCAGTACTTC. This codes for CASKIEGVGETQYF.

This clonotype was seen at least ten times. The rearrangement uses TRBV2 and TRBJ1-5; 11 bases map to TRBD1. The V segment lost 4 bases and the J segment 6 bases; nucleotides outside the gene matches: 2. Per the germline V gene, CDR1 is SNHLY and CDR2 is FYNNEI. The CDR3 runs to 14 residues. The CDR3 sequence is CASSGTGGTQPQHF. CDR3 nucleotides: TGTGCCAGCAGTGGGACAGGGGGCACTCAGCCCCAGCATTTT.

This clonotype qualifies as medium-sized. V gene TRBV6-1 combines with J gene TRBJ2-7; 10 positions agree with TRBD1. V dropped 5 bases and J dropped 5; count of bases not matched to a gene: 18. Looked up from germline, CDR1 is MNHNS and CDR2 is SASEGT. This CDR3 has 18 residues. The CDR3: CASSYSGQGRTLDHEQYF. CDR3 DNA: TGTGCCAGCAGTTACTCGGGACAGGGGAGAACCCTTGACCACGAGCAGTACTTC.

This clonotype came up many times. The chain couples TRBV27 to TRBJ1-1; D may be TRBD1 (5 bases). Germline V gene sequence: CDR1 MNHEY, CDR2 SMNVEV (reference sequence). Trimming cost V 7 bases and J 4 bases, with 10 bases left between them. The CDR3 runs to 12 residues. CDR3: CASKQGSTEAFF. The CDR3 DNA is TGTGCCAGCAAGCAGGGCTCCACTGAAGCTTTCTTT.

This clonotype appeared many times. This rearrangement joins TRBV18 to TRBJ2-1; 9 bases map to TRBD1. Trimming at V came to 0 bases and at J to 5 bases, leaving 2 bases not matched to a gene. The CDR3 is 15 amino acids. Germline CDR1 is KGHSH and CDR2 is LQKENI. CDR3 protein: CASSPPRTGDNEQFF. The CDR3 DNA is TGTGCCAGCTCACCACCCCGGACAGGGGACAATGAGCAGTTCTTC.